The 16 T cell receptor beta chains reported below all come from one sample, sequenced in a study of metastatic and nonmetastatic thyroid tumors. Through MiXCR, TCRdb re-clonotyped the PCR reads. The data show about 69,000 clones, more than 13% seen once. Patients had received no treatment of any kind before thyroid surgery. The sample comprised blood. These receptors came from a male donor with papillary thyroid cancer or a benign thyroid nodule (not recorded which). Some clones in this sample may be carry-over from other donors' samples.

This clone was seen many times. This chain connects TRBV7-9 to TRBJ1-2; D is undetermined. The CDR3 length is 14 residues. Germline-derived CDR1 and CDR2 are SEHNR and FQNEAQ (reference sequence). V lost 1 base and J 4 bases, leaving 10 bases between the germline ends. The CDR3: CASSLGGVSYGYTF. The CDR3 DNA reads TGTGCCAGCAGCTTAGGAGGAGTGTCCTATGGCTACACCTTC.

This clone appeared many times. The chain uses TRBV28 and TRBJ1-1, with a weak D call TRBD1 (5 bases). V dropped 7 bases and J dropped 1 base, with 13 bases sitting between them. The CDR3 sequence is 14 residues long. Germline CDR1 reads MDHEN; CDR2 reads SYDVKM. CDR3 DNA sequence: TGTGCCAGCACTCTGACGGGGGGGAACACTGAAGCTTTCTTT. Encoded protein: CASTLTGGNTEAFF.

The sample holds many counts of this clone. The chain links TRBV9 to TRBJ1-6, with TRBD1 matching 7 bases. CDR3 length: 14 amino acids. Germline CDR1 and CDR2: SGDLS and YYNGEE. Trimming cost V 0 bases and J 8 bases; bases outside gene matches: 2. CDR3 sequence (DNA): TGTGCCAGCAGCGTAGAGGGACAGTATTCACCCCTCCACTTT. Protein product: CASSVEGQYSPLHF. The variable domain in full, with the rest retrieved from reference TRBV9 and TRBJ1-6, is DSGVTQTPKHLITATGQRVTLRCSPRSGDLSVYWYQQSLDQGLQFLIQYYNGEERAKGNILERFSAQQFPDLHSELNLSSLELGDSALYFCASSVEGQYSPLHFGNGTRLTVT.

Many counts were recorded for this clone. This rearrangement joins TRBV5-1 to TRBJ2-6; D gene ambiguous. Trimming shortened V by 5 bases and J by 0 bases, and 6 bases separated the two germline ends. CDR3 length: 14 residues. CDR1 is SGHRS and CDR2 is YFSETQ in the germline V gene. The DNA of the CDR3 is TGCGCCAGCAGTCCTGGCTCTGGGGCCAACGTCCTGACTTTC. This codes for CASSPGSGANVLTF.

The chain employs TRBV20-1 and TRBJ1-1, with D possibly TRBD1 on 6 matching bases. In germline, CDR1 is DFQATT, CDR2 SNEGSKA (reference sequence). Deletions cut 0 bases from V and 2 bases from J, with 16 bases between. The CDR3 runs 16 residues. The CDR3 loop is CSAREGGRGGNTEAFF. DNA of the CDR3: TGCAGTGCTAGAGAGGGGGGAAGAGGGGGAAACACTGAAGCTTTCTTT.

This clone was recorded many times. Germline and junction disagree at one end, which may indicate a read error. The J gene is TRBJ1-1, the V gene TRBV7-9; unclear D gene. The CDR3 spans 13 residues. The germline V gene encodes CDR1 SEHNR and CDR2 FQNEAQ (reference sequence). DNA for the CDR3: TGTGCCATCCAGCCACCTCTGAAAACTGAAGCTTTCTTT. Protein product: CAIQPPLKTEAFF. The whole variable domain, filled in from reference TRBV7-9 and TRBJ1-1, reads DTGVSQNPRHKITKRGQNVTFRCDPISEHNRLYWYRQTLGQGPEFLTYFQNEAQLEKSRLLSDRFSAERPKGSFSTLEIQRTEQGDSAMYLCAIQPPLKTEAFFGQGTRLTVV.

This clone was seen a handful of times. A read error may explain this, as a much larger clone is one base away. V is TRBV18 and J is TRBJ2-2; tentative D call: TRBD2 (5 bases). V gave up 6 bases and J gave up 1 base, with 18 bases separating them. The CDR3 is 17 residues long. Germline V gene lookup returns CDR1 KGHSH and CDR2 LQKENI. CDR3 bases: TGTGCCAGCTCCCTCGGCTTGAGGGCGTTGAACACCGGGGAGCTGTTTTTT. Its translation is CASSLGLRALNTGELFF.

This clone was seen at least ten times. This chain connects TRBV7-8 to TRBJ2-7, with D perhaps matching TRBD2 (7 bases). The CDR3 is 16 amino acids. Germline V gene lookup returns CDR1 SGHVS and CDR2 FQNEAQ. V was pared by 3 bases and J by 0 bases, with 15 bases between. DNA of the CDR3: TGTGCCAGCAGCTTGGGGGCGGGAGCGAGCTCCTACGAGCAGTACTTC. Translated: CASSLGAGASSYEQYF.

This clone was seen ten or more times. The genes are TRBV4-3 and TRBJ1-1; no firm D call. V shed 6 bases and J shed 6 bases, with 17 bases lying between them. The CDR3 extends over 14 amino acids. Germline CDR1 LGHNA, CDR2 YSLEER. CDR3 loop: CASRLTGTSPEAFF. The CDR3 DNA reads TGCGCCAGCAGATTGACTGGCACTTCACCTGAAGCTTTCTTT.

V and J are TRBV10-1 and TRBJ2-3; possible D gene TRBD1, 5 bases. The CDR3 contains 13 residues. The germline gives CDR1 WNHNN, CDR2 SYGVQD (reference sequence). Trimming stripped 8 bases from V and 5 bases from J, with 14 bases between. The DNA for the CDR3 is TGCGCCAGCGGACATGGGGCACAAGATACGCAGTATTTT. Protein product: CASGHGAQDTQYF.

At least ten counts were recorded for this clone. The rearrangement uses TRBV12-3 or TRBV12-4 and TRBJ2-3; tentative D call: TRBD1 (5 bases). Trimming shortened V by 5 bases and J by 3 bases, and 15 bases separated the two germline ends. The length of the CDR3 is 15 residues. DNA for the CDR3: TGTGCCAGCAGTCCCGAGGTAGGGGTGACAGATACGCAGTATTTT. Translating gives CASSPEVGVTDTQYF.

Turning to this clone: It may be a read error: a sequence one base away is much more abundant. The chain uses TRBV2 and TRBJ1-2; TRBD1 agrees at 9 bases. The CDR3 totals 18 residues. Germline CDR1 is SNHLY and CDR2 is FYNNEI. CDR3 loop: CASRGTGQGNILNYGYTF. DNA of the CDR3: TGCGCCAGCAGAGGAACGGGACAGGGAAATATCCTTAACTATGGCTACACCTTC.

This clone was detected a few times. This chain uses TRBV28 with TRBJ2-7; 7 bases are a match to TRBD1. The CDR3 is 14 residues long. The germline V gene has CDR1 MDHEN and CDR2 SYDVKM. V shed 6 bases and J 2 bases; nucleotides not matched to a gene: 7. The CDR3 DNA is TGTGCCAGCAGACTGACAGGGCAAACCTACGAGCAGTACTTC. It is translated as CASRLTGQTYEQYF.

This clone has a count of ten or more. The V and J genes are TRBV11-3 and TRBJ2-7; TRBD1 is a possible D gene (5 bases). Germline V gene data show CDR1 as SGHNT and CDR2 as YENEEA. The CDR3 is 13 amino acids. Between the trimmed V and J ends, which lost 1 base and 6 bases, there was a span of 10 bases. CDR3 DNA: TGTGCCAGCAGCTTAGTTCAGGGATCCGAGCAGTACTTC. The encoded protein is CASSLVQGSEQYF.

At least ten counts were recorded for this clone. The rearrangement joins TRBV12-3 or TRBV12-4 to TRBJ1-5; D is unclear. V gave up 2 bases and J gave up 2 bases, with 10 bases separating them. This CDR3 contains 15 residues. The CDR3 nucleotides read TGTGCCAGCAGTTTATCGGGTTTGGGCAATCAGCCCCAGCATTTT. The encoded protein is CASSLSGLGNQPQHF.

This chain connects TRBV20-1 to TRBJ2-7; possible D gene TRBD1, 7 bases. Germline V gives CDR1 DFQATT, CDR2 SNEGSKA (reference sequence). This CDR3 has 14 amino acids. CDR3 bases: TGTAGTGCTAGCGATACAGGGGAATCCTACGAGCAGTCCGTC. This sequence encodes CSASDTGESYEQSV.